This TCR beta chain emerged from a study of shared clonotypes between healthy human individuals. Study results and caveats: The genetic and exposure-history diversity represented was limited by few donors.

The donors, healthy adults who were HIV-negative, had experienced no recent acute infections or vaccinations. Replicate PCRs from sorted subsets contained approximately 200 ng DNA, which is roughly 30,000 T cell genomes. Original methodology: With immunoSEQ giving junction-only sequences and no quality scores, filtering differed. The repertoire was sequenced with immunoSEQ multiplex PCR; TCRdb's copy has only in-frame clones and lacks some. That table gives V, J and clone size, and the DNA gave D and trimming. Of more than 1,200,000 clones listed, roughly 98.5% are singletons. Concerning this clone: The antigen is not known.

Germline loops: CDR1 MNHEY, CDR2 SVGAGI. This CDR3 has 16 amino acids. J gave up 5 bases and V 0 bases, and 3 bases lay outside the gene matches. The genes are TRBV6-5 and TRBJ2-5, with 13 bases identical to TRBD2. This clonotype was obtained from a man aged 25 to 40 in good health. The sample taken for sequencing was naive CD4+ T cells sorted from blood. Subset specified: CD45RA+ positively selected. The DNA for the CDR3 is TGTGCCAGCAGTTACTCGGGACTAGCGGGACGGGAGACCCAGTACTTC. Its translation is CASSYSGLAGRETQYF.